Detailed here is one TCR beta chain. Its antigen is unknown. These data originate in a study of cytomegalovirus exposure and HLA in healthy donors. Study-level information: An earlier analysis identified 120 million or so unique TCR beta sequences in about 170 million T cells. Findings of the study overall: Accounts indicate the classifier identified cytomegalovirus status with strong specificity and sensitivity.

The PCR had 60 Vbeta and 13 Jbeta primers. In the original processing: In a later analysis, the count reached some 88 million unique TCR beta chains, with roughly 12 million shared. Produced via immunoSEQ multiplex PCR; TCRdb's table is partial and in-frame only. That table supplies the V and J calls and clone size; D and trimming were determined from the DNA. The sample lists roughly 130,000 clones; less than 80% were seen once. The germline V gene encodes CDR1 SQVTM and CDR2 ANQGSEA. Deletions cut 4 bases from V and 0 bases from J, with 4 bases between. The CDR3 spans 12 residues. The sample comprised PBMCs. This chain uses TRBV29-1 with TRBJ1-5; no definite D call. The source is a man in his forties in good health and CMV-seropositive. CDR3 sequence reads: CSVGASNQPQHF. The CDR3 region has the DNA TGCAGCGTTGGAGCTAGCAATCAGCCCCAGCATTTT.